This TCR beta chain appears in the sequencing data of a study of blood T cell repertoires in COVID-19. Germline values: CDR1 LNHNV, CDR2 YYDKDF (reference sequence). This CDR3 is 15 amino acids long. V shed 2 bases and J 6 bases; nucleotides not matched to a gene: 7. The assay was immunoSEQ multiplex PCR, and TCRdb's table has in-frame clones only and misses some. The repertoire holds 350,000 or so clones, with 70% to 90% as singletons. The chain is built from TRBV15 and TRBJ1-5; TRBD1 matches at 7 bases. This TCR was recovered from a woman in her 40s with acute COVID-19. Sequencing used PBMCs or T cells enriched from blood (not recorded which). The CDR3 is CATSRTQGVGQPQHF. CDR3 bases: TGTGCCACCAGCAGAACCCAGGGGGTCGGTCAGCCCCAGCATTTT.